This entry is about one T cell receptor (beta chain). No antigen is known for it. The data stem from a study of cytomegalovirus exposure and HLA in healthy donors. In the PCR, 60 Vbeta and 13 Jbeta primers were used. Per the authors' pipeline: Later, an analysis found some 80 million unique TCR beta chains, and roughly 9.9 million of these were shared. Generated by immunoSEQ multiplex PCR, the TCRdb table keeps only in-frame clones and is missing some. V and J calls plus clone size are reproduced from that table; the DNA served to infer D and trimming. The profile shows some 110,000 clones, roughly 68% of them singletons. Points from the study as a whole: Cytomegalovirus association was listed for 164 TCR beta chains.

V lost 3 bases, J lost 7 bases, and 9 bases stayed unmatched. The CDR3 runs 16 residues. CDR1 is ENHRY, CDR2 SYGVKD, per germline. The specimen sequenced was PBMCs. V gene TRBV10-3 combines with J gene TRBJ2-1; 10 bases match TRBD2. This TCR was sampled from a woman aged 25-40 years in good health and CMV-seronegative. In DNA, the CDR3 is TGTGCCATCAGTGAATCCCTAGCGGGAGTTGGTAATGAGCAGTTCTTC. Its protein is CAISESLAGVGNEQFF.